The present TCR beta chain was sequenced within a study of siplizumab effects on memory and regulatory T cells. Study-wide results and limits: Alloreactive sequences from unstimulated CD4+ memory cells fell significantly with siplizumab. Controls had more than 25% Treg-derived mappable alloreactive CD4+ clones on average, versus around 71% with siplizumab. Naive T cells seemed more diverse than memory cells and seemed major alloresponse contributors.

Profiling relied on immunoSEQ multiplex PCR, and the TCRdb table lists in-frame clones only, not all of them. In the table there are roughly 93,000 clones, 85% to 95% of which are singletons. Worth noting for this clone: Its antigen is not known.

Germline values: CDR1 ENHRY, CDR2 SYGVKD. This CDR3 has 16 residues. Trimming removed 2 bases at V and 3 bases at J, with 17 bases between. The rearrangement links TRBV10-3 to TRBJ2-7; TRBD1 or TRBD2 may be the D gene (5 bases each). The sequenced sample consisted of non-Treg CD4+ T cells sorted from blood. The sequence came from a human donor in good health. In nucleotides, the CDR3 is TGTGCCATCAGTGAGCGGGGCAGAGAGGGGAACTACGAGCAGTACTTC. Residues: CAISERGREGNYEQYF.